The next 5 T cell receptor beta chains were all read from a single sample in a study of blood T cell repertoires in COVID-19. Here immunoSEQ multiplex PCR was the method, and the copy in TCRdb shows in-frame clones only, minus some. Of hundreds of thousands of clones listed, roughly 80% are singletons. Sequenced input: PBMCs or T cells enriched from blood (not recorded which). The receptors were sampled from a woman aged 45 to 65 who had been exposed to COVID-19.

This clone was counted a single time. The CDR3 DNA follows: TGTGCCAGTAGTCTTGAACAGGGGTCCGCGCAGCCCCAGCATTTT. It specifies CASSLEQGSAQPQHF. This chain links TRBV19 with TRBJ1-5; 7 bases fit TRBD1. The CDR3 loop spans 15 amino acids. With 5 bases clipped from V and 7 bases from J, the junction kept 11 bases outside the gene matches. CDR1 and CDR2 from the germline V gene are LNHDA and SQIVND (reference sequence). Full variable domain (remainder filled in from reference TRBV19 and TRBJ1-5): DGGITQSPKYLFRKEGQNVTLSCEQNLNHDAMYWYRQDPGQGLRLIYYSQIVNDFQKGDIAEGYSVSREKKESFPLTVTSAQKNPTAFYLCASSLEQGSAQPQHFGDGTRLSIL.

The J gene is TRBJ1-1, the V gene TRBV12-5, with 7 nucleotides matching TRBD1. This CDR3 contains 14 residues. The germline V gene encodes CDR1 LGHNT and CDR2 FRNRAP. V lost 2 bases and J lost 6; bases outside the gene matches: 6. The CDR3: CASGLTGVGAEAFF. The DNA for the CDR3 is TGTGCTAGTGGTTTGACAGGGGTCGGGGCTGAAGCTTTCTTT. The complete variable domain, with remaining parts taken from reference TRBV12-5 and TRBJ1-1, reads DARVTQTPRHKVTEMGQEVTMRCQPILGHNTVFWYRQTMMQGLELLAYFRNRAPLDDSGMPKDRFSAEMPDATLATLKIQPSEPRDSAVYFCASGLTGVGAEAFFGQGTRLTVV.

The rearrangement uses TRBV19 and TRBJ2-2, with 8 bases that match TRBD2. Germline V gene sequence: CDR1 LNHDA, CDR2 SQIVND (reference sequence). CDR3 length: 16 amino acids. Trimming took 7 bases from V and 4 from J; bases not matched to a gene: 11. CDR3 in amino acids: CASTQTSGTSTGELFF. CDR3 in DNA: TGTGCCAGTACCCAAACTTCCGGGACTAGCACCGGGGAGCTGTTTTTT.

CDR3 nucleotide sequence: TGCGCCAGCAGCCCCCAGGGTAGTAACACTGAAGCTTTCTTT. It is translated as CASSPQGSNTEAFF. V is TRBV5-1 and J is TRBJ1-1; TRBD1 might be the D (5 bases). The length of the CDR3 is 14 residues. In germline, CDR1 is SGHRS, CDR2 YFSETQ. V dropped 4 bases and J dropped 2 bases, with 12 bases sitting between them.

The chain combines TRBV19 with TRBJ2-7, with D possibly TRBD1 on 6 matching bases. CDR3 length: 15 residues. The germline CDR1 and CDR2 sequences are LNHDA and SQIVND (reference sequence). V lost 5 bases, J lost 6 bases, and 20 bases lay in between. CDR3 bases: TGTGCCAGTAGTCCCCGGGACATCCGAGGGCTCGAGCAGTACTTC. Amino acids: CASSPRDIRGLEQYF. The complete variable domain, with remaining parts taken from reference TRBV19 and TRBJ2-7, reads DGGITQSPKYLFRKEGQNVTLSCEQNLNHDAMYWYRQDPGQGLRLIYYSQIVNDFQKGDIAEGYSVSREKKESFPLTVTSAQKNPTAFYLCASSPRDIRGLEQYFGPGTRLTVT.